These T cell receptor beta chains were read from a single sample in a study of monozygotic twins with inflammatory bowel disease. TCRdb reprocessed the 5' RACE reads; each CDR3 protein has one entry and no DNA is given. This sample's table reports fewer than 550,000 distinct CDR3 sequences. Material for sequencing was blood. These receptor sequences come from a human donor with ulcerative colitis or Crohn's disease, or a healthy co-twin of an affected twin (not recorded which). Both conserved end residues are part of each CDR3.

V: TRBV19
J: TRBJ1-5
CDR3: CASSIYPGRAGNQPQHF

V: TRBV7-2
J: TRBJ1-2
CDR3: CASSLQGADGYTF

V: TRBV5-4
J: TRBJ1-1
CDR3: CASSLKKAGDIEAFF

V: TRBV7-8
J: TRBJ1-5
CDR3: CASSLGQKNQPQHF

V: TRBV5-1
J: TRBJ1-2
CDR3: CASSPSTGPNYGYTF

V: TRBV5-6
J: TRBJ2-1
CDR3: CASSISGSLNEQFF

V: TRBV20-1
J: TRBJ2-3
CDR3: CSASRGGDTQYF

V: TRBV29-1
J: TRBJ2-7
CDR3: CSIHAPAGGGHEQYF

V: TRBV5-1
J: TRBJ2-5
CDR3: CASSLGGIQETQYF

V: TRBV7-6
J: TRBJ2-7
CDR3: CASSLLTSGSSEQYF

V: TRBV20-1
J: TRBJ2-7
CDR3: CSATGPYYEQYF

V: TRBV7-6
J: TRBJ1-3
CDR3: CASSLGLDRAGGNTIYF

V: TRBV7-6
J: TRBJ2-1
CDR3: CASSLGTSGSNEQFF

V: TRBV6-5
J: TRBJ2-1
CDR3: CASSYSSSGGAVHEQFF

V: TRBV7-3
J: TRBJ2-1
CDR3: CASSYDRRHEQFF

V: TRBV29-1
J: TRBJ2-5
CDR3: CSVGEKLPSSTQYF

V: TRBV5-1
J: TRBJ1-1
CDR3: CASSNALNTEAFF

V: TRBV4-3
J: TRBJ1-4
CDR3: CASSQEGQGANEKLFF

V: TRBV7-2
J: TRBJ2-4
CDR3: CASSFLAGGRAIQYF

V: TRBV20-1
J: TRBJ2-5
CDR3: CSANTLNEGRQETQYF

V: TRBV2
J: TRBJ2-7
CDR3: CASSAYALYEQYF

V: TRBV5-1
J: TRBJ2-1
CDR3: CASSARDRVNYLHYNEQFF

V: TRBV7-6
J: TRBJ2-3
CDR3: CASSPSGSGGPDTQYF

V: TRBV7-2
J: TRBJ1-2
CDR3: CASSPIAGSIYGYTF

V: TRBV28
J: TRBJ2-7
CDR3: CASGGTRTSGRVSRSYEQYF

V: TRBV5-1
J: TRBJ2-5
CDR3: CASSLVSLGGETQYF

V: TRBV12-3/TRBV12-4
J: TRBJ2-7
CDR3: CASSPGSEQYF

V: TRBV27
J: TRBJ2-1
CDR3: CASSLPGTRNEQFF

V: TRBV29-1
J: TRBJ2-7
CDR3: CSVEGTSYEQYF

V: TRBV20-1
J: TRBJ2-3
CDR3: CSDYGTLTTDTQYF

V: TRBV29-1
J: TRBJ1-5
CDR3: CSVVETGSNQPQHF

V: TRBV10-3
J: TRBJ2-7
CDR3: CAISESLGEQYF

V: TRBV10-3
J: TRBJ1-1
CDR3: CATGRTVNTEAFF

V: TRBV7-3
J: TRBJ2-1
CDR3: CASSLSRDHYNEQFF

V: TRBV20-1
J: TRBJ2-5
CDR3: CSATGLAGVVETQYF

V: TRBV4-1
J: TRBJ2-1
CDR3: CASSQELGEQFF

V: TRBV27
J: TRBJ1-2
CDR3: CASSLIDRGYGYTF

V: TRBV5-1
J: TRBJ2-1
CDR3: CASSLRQAALSYNEQFF

V: TRBV29-1
J: TRBJ1-2
CDR3: CSVASGYGYTF

V: TRBV5-1
J: TRBJ2-2
CDR3: CASSAPVSGRGDTGELFF

V: TRBV24-1
J: TRBJ2-1
CDR3: CATSGPPGQGNNEQFF

V: TRBV20-1
J: TRBJ2-7
CDR3: CSARHPQASSYEQYF

V: TRBV10-3
J: TRBJ2-4
CDR3: CAIASRGENIQYF

V: TRBV4-1
J: TRBJ2-3
CDR3: CASSQLILDTQYF

V: TRBV7-2
J: TRBJ1-5
CDR3: CASSLEMHGGQPQHF

V: TRBV7-9
J: TRBJ2-2
CDR3: CASSWAVNTGELFF